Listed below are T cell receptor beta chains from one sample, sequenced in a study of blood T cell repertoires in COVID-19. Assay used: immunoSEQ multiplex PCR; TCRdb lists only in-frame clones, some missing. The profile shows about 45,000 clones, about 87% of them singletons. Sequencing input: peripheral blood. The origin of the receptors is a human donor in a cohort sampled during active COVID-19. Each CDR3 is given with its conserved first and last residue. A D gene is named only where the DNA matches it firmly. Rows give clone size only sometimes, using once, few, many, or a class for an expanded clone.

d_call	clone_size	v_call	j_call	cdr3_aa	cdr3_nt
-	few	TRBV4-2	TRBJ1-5	CASSQGADGGRGNQPQHF	TGTGCCAGCAGCCAAGGGGCAGATGGAGGCCGCGGCAATCAGCCCCAGCATTTT
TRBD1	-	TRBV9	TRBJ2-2	CASSVVSGGGGELFF	TGTGCCAGCAGCGTAGTTTCAGGGGGCGGCGGGGAGCTGTTTTTT
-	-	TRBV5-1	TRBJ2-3	CASSPLSGSTDTQYF	TGCGCCAGCAGCCCCCTCAGCGGGAGCACAGATACGCAGTATTTT
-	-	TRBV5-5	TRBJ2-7	CASSLGRGSYEQYF	TGTGCCAGCAGCTTGGGCCGAGGCTCCTACGAGCAGTACTTC
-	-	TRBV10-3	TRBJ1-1	CAISERQARTEAFF	TGTGCCATCAGTGAGCGACAGGCCCGGACTGAAGCTTTCTTT
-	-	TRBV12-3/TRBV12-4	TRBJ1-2	CASRAQGNYGYTF	TGTGCCAGCAGGGCTCAGGGGAACTATGGCTACACCTTC
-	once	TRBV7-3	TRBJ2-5	CASSLGARETQYF	TGTGCCAGCAGCTTAGGGGCGCGAGAGACCCAGTACTTC
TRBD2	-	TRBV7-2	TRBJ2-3	CASSLTAGQLAGNTDTQYF	TGTGCCAGCAGCCTCACCGCGGGGCAACTAGCGGGGAACACAGATACGCAGTATTTT
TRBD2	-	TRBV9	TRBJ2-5	CASSVSGSEETQYF	TGTGCCAGCAGCGTAAGCGGGAGTGAAGAGACCCAGTACTTC
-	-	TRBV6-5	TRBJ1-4	CASSMWQDSNEKLFF	TGTGCCAGCAGTATGTGGCAGGACAGTAATGAAAAACTGTTTTTT
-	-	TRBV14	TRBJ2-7	CASSLRMGEQYF	TGTGCCAGCAGCCTCAGGATGGGTGAGCAGTACTTC
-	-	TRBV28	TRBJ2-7	CAIATPSSYEQYF	TGTGCCATTGCGACACCAAGCTCCTACGAGCAGTACTTC
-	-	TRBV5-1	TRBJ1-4	CASSLRTGGGNEKLFF	TGCGCCAGCAGCTTGCGGACGGGGGGAGGGAATGAAAAACTGTTTTTT
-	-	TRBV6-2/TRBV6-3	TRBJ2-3	CASSYSRKDTQYF	TGTGCCAGCAGTTATTCCCGTAAAGATACGCAGTATTTT
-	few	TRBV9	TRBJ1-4	CASSVGLQGSNEKLFF	TGTGCCAGCAGCGTAGGACTTCAGGGGAGTAATGAAAAACTGTTTTTT
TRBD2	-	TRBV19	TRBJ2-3	CASSHRLAGGTDTQYF	TGTGCCAGTAGTCACCGCTTAGCGGGAGGCACAGATACGCAGTATTTT
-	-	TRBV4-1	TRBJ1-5	CASSQVGGGDQPQHF	TGCGCCAGCAGCCAAGTTGGAGGAGGGGATCAGCCCCAGCATTTT
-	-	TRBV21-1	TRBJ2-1	CASSILSRTSFYNEQFF	TGTGCCAGCAGCATTTTAAGTCGGACTAGCTTTTACAATGAGCAGTTCTTC
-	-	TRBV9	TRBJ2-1	CASSVAGSISYNEQFF	TGTGCCAGCAGCGTAGCAGGGTCTATTTCCTACAATGAGCAGTTCTTC
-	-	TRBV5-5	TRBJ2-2	CASSSLGSGHGELFF	TGTGCCAGCAGCTCGTTGGGGTCAGGGCACGGGGAGCTGTTTTTT
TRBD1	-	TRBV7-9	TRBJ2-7	CASSPRQGVVRNEQYF	TGTGCCAGCAGCCCGCGACAGGGGGTTGTTAGGAACGAGCAGTACTTC
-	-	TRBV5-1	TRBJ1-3	CASSLAGIPGTIYF	TGCGCCAGCAGCTTGGCCGGAATCCCGGGCACCATATATTTT
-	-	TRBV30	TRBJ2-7	CAWSVAGSREQYF	TGTGCCTGGAGTGTGGCAGGGTCTAGAGAGCAGTACTTC
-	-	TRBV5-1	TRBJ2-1	CASSGGAGVYNEQFF	TGCGCCAGCAGCGGTGGGGCAGGGGTTTACAATGAGCAGTTCTTC
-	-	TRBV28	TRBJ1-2	CASSLWGASGNGGYTF	TGTGCCAGCAGTTTATGGGGGGCTTCGGGTAATGGCGGCTACACCTTC
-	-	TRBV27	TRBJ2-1	CASSLLGSGDYNEQFF	TGTGCCAGCAGTTTATTGGGTAGCGGAGATTACAATGAGCAGTTCTTC
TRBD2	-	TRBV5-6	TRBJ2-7	CASSLFGLAGLYEQYF	TGTGCCAGCAGCTTGTTCGGCCTAGCGGGACTTTACGAGCAGTACTTC
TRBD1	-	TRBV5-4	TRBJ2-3	CASSPGQGASDTQYF	TGTGCCAGCAGCCCAGGACAGGGGGCGTCTGATACGCAGTATTTT
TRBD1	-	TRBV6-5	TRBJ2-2	CASRRTGTATGELFF	TGTGCCAGCAGACGCACCGGGACAGCCACCGGGGAGCTGTTTTTT
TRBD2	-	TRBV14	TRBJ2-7	CASSQDRWSSGSGSYEQYF	TGTGCCAGCAGCCAAGATAGGTGGTCTAGCGGGTCAGGCTCCTACGAGCAGTACTTC
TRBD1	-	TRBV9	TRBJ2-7	CASSVDGTGSYEQYF	TGTGCCAGCAGCGTAGATGGGACAGGGTCCTACGAGCAGTACTTC